Listed here are 14 T cell receptor beta chains from one sample, sequenced in a study of response to subunit inactivated influenza vaccine. MiXCR was run by TCRdb on the RT-PCR reads, yielding one entry per CDR3 protein. The data hold more than 700,000 distinct CDR3 sequences, with roughly 20% observed a single time. This material consisted of PBMCs from blood, taken 5 to 6 days after vaccination. These receptors were taken from a man aged 50-60 years who received an inactivated influenza vaccine.

The chain links TRBV29-1 to TRBJ2-2; no clear D gene. The V gene lost 4 bases and the J gene lost 1 base, with 4 bases spanning the gap. Germline V gene data show CDR1 as SQVTM and CDR2 as ANQGSEA. CDR3 length: 12 amino acids. DNA for the CDR3: TGCAGCGTTGTTAGGAACACCGGGGAGCTGTTTTTT. It is translated as CSVVRNTGELFF.

V is TRBV4-1 and J is TRBJ2-7; 8 nucleotides agree with TRBD2. The CDR3 sequence is 15 residues long. The J segment lost 3 bases and the V segment lost 1 base, leaving 5 bases of the junction unmatched. Germline CDR1 and CDR2: MGHRA and YSYEKL. The chain's CDR3 is CASSQAPGTSYEQYF. CDR3 bases: TGCGCCAGCAGCCAAGCTCCTGGGACTAGCTACGAGCAGTACTTC.

This clonotype has more than one count but fewer than ten. The CDR3 DNA follows: TGTGCCAGCAGCCAAGGTCCCTTAGCGGGAGGGCCCGGCGGGGAGCTGTTTTTT. This sequence encodes CASSQGPLAGGPGGELFF. The gene calls are TRBV4-2 and TRBJ2-2, with 11 positions matching TRBD2. V trimming: 1 base; J trimming: 7 bases; junction bases outside the gene matches: 11. The germline V gene has CDR1 LGHNA and CDR2 YNFKEQ. CDR3 length equals 18 residues.

This clonotype was counted a few times. This sequence joins TRBV4-3 and TRBJ1-1; D is ambiguous. V was cut by 0 bases and J by 2 bases, with 7 bases left in between. CDR1 and CDR2 from the germline V gene are LGHNA and YSLEER. CDR3 size: 14 residues. The CDR3 sequence is CASSQDSENTEAFF. The CDR3 nucleotides read TGCGCCAGCAGCCAAGATTCAGAAAACACTGAAGCTTTCTTT.

This clonotype was detected only a few times. The CDR3 loop reads CASSRQGGRILGYTF. The CDR3 DNA reads as TGTGCCAGCAGTCGACAGGGCGGACGCATTTTAGGCTACACCTTC. The chain links TRBV12-3 or TRBV12-4 to TRBJ1-2; 7 bases are shared with TRBD1. The CDR3 is made up of 15 amino acids. The J segment lost 8 bases and the V segment lost 5 bases, leaving 14 bases of the junction unmatched.

The gene calls are TRBV7-9 and TRBJ2-6; D gene unclear. The CDR3 extends over 15 amino acids. V was pared by 6 bases and J by 1 base, with 10 bases between. Germline-derived CDR1 and CDR2 are SEHNR and FQNEAQ (reference sequence). The DNA for the CDR3 is TGTGCCAGCAGGTCACGGGTGTCTGGGGCCAACGTCCTGACTTTC. It is translated as CASRSRVSGANVLTF.

V gene TRBV7-8 combines with J gene TRBJ2-1; 7 nucleotides agree with TRBD1. The CDR3 is 15 amino acids. After removal of 5 bases from V and 5 bases from J, the junction contained 9 bases not matched to a gene. Germline CDR1 and CDR2: SGHVS and FQNEAQ. As DNA, the CDR3 is TGTGCCAGCAGCCCCCATGACAGGGAAGACAATGAGCAGTTCTTC. Translation gives CASSPHDREDNEQFF.

Details on this clonotype: A much larger clone is a single base away; this may be a read error. The CDR3 DNA reads as TGTGCCAGCAGCGTAAGTTTGGGGAATGAGCAGTTCTTC. Amino acids: CASSVSLGNEQFF. This chain joins TRBV9 and TRBJ2-1; unclear D gene. Germline V gene data show CDR1 as SGDLS and CDR2 as YYNGEE. The CDR3 contains 13 residues. Trimming took 1 base from V and 7 from J, leaving 9 bases between them.

There are a few counts of this clonotype. This chain connects TRBV12-3 or TRBV12-4 to TRBJ1-6; D unresolved. V was pared by 1 base and J by 7 bases, with 11 bases between. The CDR3 runs to 15 residues. CDR3 nucleotide sequence: TGTGCCAGCAGTTTAGAGTCTCAGATGAATTCACCCCTCCACTTT. Translation: CASSLESQMNSPLHF.

This clonotype was seen a few times. This CDR3 reads CASSLVPAGVGTDTQYF. The CDR3 DNA follows: TGTGCCAGCAGCTTAGTGCCAGCGGGAGTGGGCACAGATACGCAGTATTTT. The J gene is TRBJ2-3, the V gene TRBV7-2; TRBD2 aligns across 8 bases. V was clipped by 1 base and J by 1 base; unmatched bases: 7. The CDR3 is made up of 17 amino acids. Germline lookup yields CDR1 SGHTA and CDR2 FQGNSA.

This chain joins TRBV30 and TRBJ2-5; perhaps TRBD1 as D (6 bases). Deletions cut 1 base from V and 9 bases from J, with 21 bases between. The germline CDR1 and CDR2 sequences are GTSNPN and SVGIG (reference sequence). The CDR3 runs 15 residues. CDR3 protein: CAWSEGRRPSGAQYF. CDR3 in DNA: TGTGCCTGGAGTGAGGGCAGGCGACCATCAGGGGCCCAGTACTTC.

The table lists this clonotype with many counts. The chain carries TRBV7-9 and TRBJ2-3, with TRBD1 matching over 7 bases. The CDR3 is 14 residues long. V gave up 4 bases and J gave up 2 bases; unmatched junction bases: 3. Germline values: CDR1 SEHNR, CDR2 FQNEAQ (reference sequence). CDR3 bases: TGTGCCAGCAGCTGGGGACAGAACACAGATACGCAGTATTTT. The encoded protein is CASSWGQNTDTQYF.

V and J are TRBV6-2 or TRBV6-3 and TRBJ2-5; TRBD2 matches 11 bases. Trimming cost V 2 bases and J 4 bases; bases outside gene matches: 9. The CDR3 spans 17 residues. Germline V gene data show CDR1 as MNHEY and CDR2 as SVGEGT. The CDR3 DNA sequence: TGTGCCAGCAGTTACCCAGCCGGGACTAGCGGCGGAGAGACCCAGTACTTC. Translated: CASSYPAGTSGGETQYF.

This clonotype appeared a few times. V and J are TRBV4-3 and TRBJ1-2, with 8 nucleotides matching TRBD1. The CDR3 covers 15 residues. Trimming removed 0 bases from V and 5 bases from J; junction bases left unmatched: 5. CDR1 is LGHNA and CDR2 is YSLEER in the germline V gene. The CDR3 bases are TGCGCCAGCAGCCAAGAACCGACAGGGGTATATGGCTACACCTTC. Translating gives CASSQEPTGVYGYTF.